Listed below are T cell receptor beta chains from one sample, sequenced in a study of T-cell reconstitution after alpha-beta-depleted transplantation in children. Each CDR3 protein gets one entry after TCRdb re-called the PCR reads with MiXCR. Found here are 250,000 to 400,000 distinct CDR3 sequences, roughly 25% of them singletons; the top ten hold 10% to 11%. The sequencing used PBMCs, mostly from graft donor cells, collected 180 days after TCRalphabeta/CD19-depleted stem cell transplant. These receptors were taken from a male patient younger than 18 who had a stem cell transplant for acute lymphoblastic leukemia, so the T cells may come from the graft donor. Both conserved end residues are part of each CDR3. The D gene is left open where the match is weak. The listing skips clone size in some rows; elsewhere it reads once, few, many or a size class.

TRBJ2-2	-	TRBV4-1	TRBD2	CASSQVSGGGRTGELFF	TGCGCCAGCAGCCAAGTTTCCGGGGGAGGGCGGACCGGGGAGCTGTTTTTT
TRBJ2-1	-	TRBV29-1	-	CSVEDIEQFF	TGCAGCGTTGAAGATATCGAGCAGTTCTTC
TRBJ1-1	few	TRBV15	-	CATSRDLVLNTEAFF	TGTGCCACCAGCAGAGATCTGGTGCTGAACACTGAAGCTTTCTTT
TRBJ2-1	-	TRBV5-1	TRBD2	CASTTPASGGNEQFF	TGCGCCAGCACTACCCCGGCTAGCGGGGGTAATGAGCAGTTCTTC
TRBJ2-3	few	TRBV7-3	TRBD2	CASSLRPSGYTDTQYF	TGTGCCAGCAGCTTAAGGCCTAGCGGGTACACAGATACGCAGTATTTT
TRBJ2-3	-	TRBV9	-	CASSSPWGHVRTDTQYF	TGTGCCAGCAGCTCACCTTGGGGGCACGTCCGCACAGATACGCAGTATTTT
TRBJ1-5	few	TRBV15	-	CATSREVTGPQHF	TGTGCCACCAGCAGAGAAGTGACAGGTCCCCAGCATTTT
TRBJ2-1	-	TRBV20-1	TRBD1	CSARAATGGLSNEQFF	TGCAGTGCTAGAGCCGCGACAGGGGGCTTGAGCAATGAGCAGTTCTTC
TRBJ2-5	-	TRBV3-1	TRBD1	CASSQRTGDRDQETQYF	TGTGCCAGCAGCCAGCGAACCGGGGACAGGGATCAAGAGACCCAGTACTTC
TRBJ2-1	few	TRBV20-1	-	CSASGTFSSYNEQFF	TGCAGTGCTAGCGGCACGTTCAGCTCCTACAATGAGCAGTTCTTC
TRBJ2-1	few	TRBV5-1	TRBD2	CASSPGLAGVHEQFF	TGCGCCAGCAGCCCGGGACTAGCGGGAGTTCATGAGCAGTTCTTC
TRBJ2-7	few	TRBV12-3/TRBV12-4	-	CASSLRAGQPYEQYF	TGTGCCAGCAGTTTAAGGGCGGGACAGCCCTACGAGCAGTACTTC
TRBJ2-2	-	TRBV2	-	CASSFEGTNTGELFF	TGTGCCAGCAGCTTTGAGGGAACGAACACCGGGGAGCTGTTTTTT
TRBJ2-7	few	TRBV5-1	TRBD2	CASSISGDSYEQYF	TGCGCCAGCAGTATTAGCGGGGACTCCTACGAGCAGTACTTC
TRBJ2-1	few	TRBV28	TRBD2	CASSLADHNEQFF	TGTGCCAGCAGTCTAGCGGATCACAATGAGCAGTTCTTC
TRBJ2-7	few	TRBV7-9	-	CASSSGQPPSYEQYF	TGTGCCAGCAGCTCCGGACAGCCACCCTCCTACGAGCAGTACTTC
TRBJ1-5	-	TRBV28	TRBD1	CASSPGQAAQPQHF	TGTGCCAGCAGTCCTGGACAGGCCGCCCAGCCCCAGCATTTT
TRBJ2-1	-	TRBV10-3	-	CAISEETGVEQFF	TGTGCCATCAGTGAGGAGACAGGTGTGGAGCAGTTCTTC
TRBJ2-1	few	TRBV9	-	CASSVGSRTYNEQFF	TGTGCCAGCAGCGTAGGATCGCGAACCTACAATGAGCAGTTCTTC
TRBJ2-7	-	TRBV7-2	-	CASSLYGSYEQYF	TGTGCCAGCAGCTTATACGGTTCCTACGAGCAGTACTTC
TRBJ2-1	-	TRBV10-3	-	CAISVKGIGNEQFF	TGTGCCATCAGTGTAAAGGGTATCGGCAATGAGCAGTTCTTC
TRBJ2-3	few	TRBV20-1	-	CSARPGLFTDTQYF	TGCAGTGCTAGACCGGGACTCTTCACAGATACGCAGTATTTT
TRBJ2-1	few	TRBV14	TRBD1	CASSQVYRGTYNEQFF	TGTGCCAGCAGCCAAGTTTACAGGGGTACCTACAATGAGCAGTTCTTC
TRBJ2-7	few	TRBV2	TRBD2	CASRASGLAGTPYEQYF	TGTGCCAGCAGAGCCTCGGGACTAGCGGGGACCCCTTACGAGCAGTACTTC
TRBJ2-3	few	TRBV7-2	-	CASSLVLLRGDTQYF	TGTGCCAGCAGCTTAGTTCTTCTCAGGGGAGATACGCAGTATTTT
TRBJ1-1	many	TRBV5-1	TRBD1	CASSARQGYPPEAFF	TGCGCCAGCAGCGCGCGACAGGGGTACCCCCCTGAAGCTTTCTTT
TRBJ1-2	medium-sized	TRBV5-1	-	CASSYTGKEGYTF	TGCGCCAGCAGCTACACAGGGAAGGAAGGCTACACCTTC
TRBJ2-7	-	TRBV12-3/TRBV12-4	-	CASSWDSSPSYEQYF	TGTGCCAGCAGCTGGGACTCTTCCCCCTCCTACGAGCAGTACTTC
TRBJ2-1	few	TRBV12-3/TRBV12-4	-	CASSFLEGHEQFF	TGTGCCAGCAGTTTTTTGGAGGGCCATGAGCAGTTCTTC
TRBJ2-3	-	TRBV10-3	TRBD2	CAISEPWFGLAGSHTQYF	TGTGCCATCAGTGAGCCTTGGTTTGGGCTAGCGGGCTCGCATACGCAGTATTTT
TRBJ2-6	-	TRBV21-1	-	CASSIRDCAVGANVLTF	TGTGCCAGCAGCATCCGGGACTGTGCCGTGGGGGCCAACGTCCTGACTTTC
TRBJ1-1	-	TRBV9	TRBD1	CASMGAGGDTEAFF	TGTGCCAGCATGGGCGCAGGGGGGGACACTGAAGCTTTCTTT
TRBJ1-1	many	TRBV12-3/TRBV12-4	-	CASSFADLNTEAFF	TGTGCCAGCAGTTTCGCAGATTTGAACACTGAAGCTTTCTTT
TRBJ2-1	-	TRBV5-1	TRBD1	CASSRGLPLDEQFF	TGCGCCAGCAGCAGGGGGCTGCCCCTCGATGAGCAGTTCTTC
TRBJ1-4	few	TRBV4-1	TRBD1	CASSPVDRVKSEKLFF	TGCGCCAGCAGCCCCGTAGACAGGGTAAAGAGTGAAAAACTGTTTTTT
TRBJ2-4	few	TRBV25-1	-	CASSAGYGYIQYF	TGTGCCAGCAGTGCAGGGTACGGATACATTCAGTACTTC
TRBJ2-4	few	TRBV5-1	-	CASTGFARINILYF	TGCGCCAGCACTGGGTTCGCCAGAATAAACATTCTCTACTTC
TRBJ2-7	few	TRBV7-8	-	CASRRVAGPTYEQYF	TGTGCCAGCCGGCGGGTGGCGGGTCCTACCTACGAGCAGTACTTC
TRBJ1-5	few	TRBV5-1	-	CASSLMSNQPQHF	TGCGCCAGCAGCTTAATGAGCAATCAGCCCCAGCATTTT
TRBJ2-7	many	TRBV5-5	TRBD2	CASCGRPYEQYF	TGTGCCAGCTGCGGGAGGCCCTACGAGCAGTACTTC
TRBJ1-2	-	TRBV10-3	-	CAIAVRGANYGYTF	TGTGCCATCGCCGTCCGGGGAGCTAACTATGGCTACACCTTC
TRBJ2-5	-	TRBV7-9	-	CASSTRTEQETQYF	TGTGCCAGCAGCACTCGGACCGAACAAGAGACCCAGTACTTC
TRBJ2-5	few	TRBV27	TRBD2	CASRGGLGARETQYF	TGTGCCAGCCGGGGAGGACTAGGGGCCCGGGAGACCCAGTACTTC
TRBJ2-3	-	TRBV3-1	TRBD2	CASSRGTSRTTDTQYF	TGTGCCAGCAGCCGCGGGACTAGCCGAACAACAGATACGCAGTATTTT
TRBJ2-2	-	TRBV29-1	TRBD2	CSVSGVGELFF	TGCAGCGTCAGCGGGGTCGGGGAGCTGTTTTTT
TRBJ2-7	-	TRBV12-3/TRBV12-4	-	CASSLATFSYEQYF	TGTGCCAGCAGTTTGGCTACATTCTCCTACGAGCAGTACTTC
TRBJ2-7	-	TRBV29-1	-	CSVATVQGGSYEQYF	TGCAGCGTTGCCACCGTGCAGGGGGGTTCCTACGAGCAGTACTTC
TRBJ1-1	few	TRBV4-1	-	CASSQPTGTEAFF	TGCGCCAGCAGCCAACCCACAGGGACTGAAGCTTTCTTT
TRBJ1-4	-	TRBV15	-	CATSGGSRGNEKLFF	TGTGCCACCAGCGGCGGGTCGCGGGGAAATGAAAAACTGTTTTTT
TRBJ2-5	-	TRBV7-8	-	CATGLGGWETQYF	TGTGCCACCGGCCTTGGGGGATGGGAGACCCAGTACTTC
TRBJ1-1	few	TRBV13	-	CASSITTWGLWTEAFF	TGTGCCAGCAGCATTACGACGTGGGGGCTTTGGACTGAAGCTTTCTTT
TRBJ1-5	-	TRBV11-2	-	CASSFLGASNQPQHF	TGTGCCAGCAGCTTCCTGGGGGCGTCGAATCAGCCCCAGCATTTT
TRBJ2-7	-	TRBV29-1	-	CSVESVKGEEAYEQYF	TGCAGCGTTGAAAGTGTAAAGGGGGAGGAGGCCTACGAGCAGTACTTC
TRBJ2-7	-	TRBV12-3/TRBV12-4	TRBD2	CASRLPGLVLVLTYEQYF	TGTGCCAGCAGACTTCCGGGACTAGTGCTAGTTCTGACCTACGAGCAGTACTTC
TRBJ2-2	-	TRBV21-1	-	CASSVTVPDWIPNTGELFF	TGTGCCAGCAGCGTAACTGTCCCGGATTGGATTCCGAACACCGGGGAGCTGTTTTTT
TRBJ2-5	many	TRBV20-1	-	CSAQIRDQYF	TGCAGTGCTCAAATCAGGGACCAGTACTTC
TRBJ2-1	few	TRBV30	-	CAWSSPGFYEQFF	TGTGCCTGGAGTTCCCCAGGTTTTTATGAGCAGTTCTTC
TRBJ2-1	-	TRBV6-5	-	CASSPNSNEQFF	TGTGCCAGCAGTCCGAATAGTAATGAGCAGTTCTTC